The 10 T cell receptor beta chains below were found in one sample sequenced in a study of blood T cells in healthy people across ages. The authors ran a second PCR of roughly 6 to 12 cycles using a sample-barcoded 5' primer and a J-beta primer mix. From the 5' RACE reads, TCRdb called clonotypes with MiXCR, one entry per CDR3 protein. The table lists almost 1 million distinct CDR3 sequences, roughly half of them singletons. Specimen: blood. Receptors were obtained from a woman in her sixties in good health.

V gene TRBV6-2 or TRBV6-3 combines with J gene TRBJ2-7; D is undetermined. CDR3 length equals 15 residues. Trimming cost V 2 bases and J 1 base, with 12 bases left between them. Germline-derived CDR1 and CDR2 are MNHEY and SVGEGT. CDR3 in DNA: TGTGCCAGCAGTTACAGACGGTCACGGTCCTACGAGCAGTACTTC. Amino acids: CASSYRRSRSYEQYF.

V is TRBV20-1 and J is TRBJ2-1, with 10 nucleotides matching TRBD2. The DNA end is a closer match to TRBJ2-5, so the J assignment may be wrong. The CDR3 is 14 amino acids. Germline CDR1 DFQATT, CDR2 SNEGSKA (reference sequence). The CDR3 coding sequence is TGCAGTGCTCGCCTTCTAGCGGGAGATGAGACCCAGTACTTC. It is translated as CSARLLAGDETQYF.

This rearrangement joins TRBV24-1 to TRBJ2-1; a weak D match, TRBD2 (5 bases). CDR1 and CDR2 (germline): KGHDR, SFDVKD. This CDR3 contains 14 residues. V was cut by 4 bases and J by 5 bases, with 11 bases left in between. CDR3 region: CATSDRGLDNEQFF. Written as DNA, the CDR3 is TGTGCCACCAGTGACCGCGGACTGGACAATGAGCAGTTCTTC.

CDR3 sequence reads: CASNPTGTANYGYTF. The CDR3, as DNA: TGTGCCAGCAACCCGACAGGGACAGCTAACTATGGCTACACCTTC. The chain recombines TRBV7-9 with TRBJ1-2; the match to TRBD1 covers 7 bases. The CDR3 spans 15 residues. J was trimmed by 0 bases and V by 7 bases; bases with no gene match: 8. Germline V gene sequence: CDR1 SEHNR, CDR2 FQNEAQ (reference sequence).

CDR3 amino acids: CASSLLGLEGHEQFF. In DNA form, the CDR3 reads TGCGCCAGCAGCCTTCTCGGTTTGGAGGGCCATGAGCAGTTCTTC. The J gene is TRBJ2-1, the V gene TRBV5-1; possibly TRBD2 for D (6 bases). This CDR3 region has 15 residues. Germline V lookup: CDR1 SGHRS, CDR2 YFSETQ. V was pared by 4 bases and J by 8 bases, with 19 bases between.

This rearrangement joins TRBV7-2 to TRBJ1-5; 8 bases agree with TRBD1. J was trimmed by 7 bases and V by 1 base; bases with no gene match: 3. Germline CDR1 is SGHTA and CDR2 is FQGNSA. CDR3 length: 14 amino acids. The CDR3 sequence: CASSLDRGTQPQHF. CDR3 nucleotides: TGTGCCAGCAGCTTAGACAGGGGGACACAGCCCCAGCATTTT.

The sample holds a few counts of this clonotype. The V call is TRBV9, the J call TRBJ2-3, with 8 bases identical to TRBD2. The germline V gene has CDR1 SGDLS and CDR2 YYNGEE. Trimming cost V 2 bases and J 5 bases; bases outside gene matches: 10. This CDR3 has 16 residues. The CDR3 nucleotides read TGTGCCAGCAGCGTGGGGGGACTAGTTGAAGGAGATACGCAGTATTTT. This gives the protein CASSVGGLVEGDTQYF. The full variable domain, rest sourced from reference TRBV9 and TRBJ2-3, is DSGVTQTPKHLITATGQRVTLRCSPRSGDLSVYWYQQSLDQGLQFLIQYYNGEERAKGNILERFSAQQFPDLHSELNLSSLELGDSALYFCASSVGGLVEGDTQYFGPGTRLTVL.

The chain uses TRBV20-1 and TRBJ2-1, with D perhaps assigned TRBD1 or TRBD2 (5 bases each). V was shortened by 5 bases and J by 4 bases, with 9 bases between the two germline ends. This CDR3 region has 12 residues. Per the germline V gene, CDR1 is DFQATT and CDR2 is SNEGSKA (reference sequence). The CDR3 here is CSAGGYYNEQFF. For the CDR3, the DNA is TGCAGTGCTGGGGGATATTACAATGAGCAGTTCTTC.

In its sample, this clonotype was seen many times. The rearrangement links TRBV7-2 to TRBJ2-1; D might be TRBD2 (5 bases). Germline V gene data show CDR1 as SGHTA and CDR2 as FQGNSA. V was clipped by 0 bases and J by 7 bases, with 13 bases between them. This CDR3 contains 15 residues. The CDR3, as DNA: TGTGCCAGCAGCTTAGCCTCGGGAAGGCGGAATGAGCAGTTCTTC. Translation: CASSLASGRRNEQFF.

The V gene is TRBV29-1, the J gene TRBJ2-7, with D perhaps matching TRBD1 (6 bases). From germline, CDR1 is SQVTM and CDR2 ANQGSEA. The ends were cut back, 4 bases at V and 6 bases at J, with 13 bases in the middle. The CDR3 loop spans 12 amino acids. The CDR3 DNA reads TGCAGCGTTGTCCAGGGGTACGGCGAGCAGTACTTC. Translating it yields CSVVQGYGEQYF.